The clone carrying this TCR beta chain is a singleton in its sample. Its specificity is unknown. The data originate from a study of cytomegalovirus exposure and HLA in healthy donors. Overall study findings and caveats: An analysis was carried out at a later point. It showed that HLA-associated TCR beta chains were more clonally expanded than equally common non-associated chains. With later analysis, a missense DCLRE1C variant became linked to TCR beta V- and J-gene trimming. In an earlier analysis, productive rearrangement rates for most beta V segments clustered near 87% or 30%. Highly shared variants forming one cluster were likely a sequencing artifact.

The CDR3 totals 15 residues. V lost 5 bases, J lost 2 bases, and 16 bases lay in between. CDR1 and CDR2 (germline): SEHNR, FQNEAQ (reference sequence). Amplification used 60 Vbeta primers and 13 Jbeta primers. The assay was immunoSEQ multiplex PCR, and TCRdb's table has in-frame clones only and misses some. Of roughly 100,000 clones listed, 60% to 80% are singletons. This receptor was identified in a male donor in good health and CMV-seropositive. J is TRBJ2-7 and V is TRBV7-9; D possibly corresponds to TRBD2 (6 bases). The sequenced sample was PBMCs. CDR3 protein: CASSTRDSQPYEQYF. CDR3 DNA sequence: TGTGCCAGCAGCACTCGGGACTCTCAGCCCTACGAGCAGTACTTC.